This entry lists 5 T cell receptor beta chains sequenced from one sample in a study of cytomegalovirus exposure and HLA in healthy donors. It was with 60 Vbeta and 13 Jbeta primers that the PCR ran. Produced via immunoSEQ multiplex PCR; TCRdb's table is partial and in-frame only. This sample has 110,000 to 150,000 clones, with 73% found just once. Sequenced: PBMCs. The receptor source for this set is a woman aged 40-49 years in good health and CMV-seronegative.

This rearrangement joins TRBV20-1 to TRBJ1-2; D not resolved. Per the germline V gene, CDR1 is DFQATT and CDR2 is SNEGSKA (reference sequence). CDR3 length: 11 residues. V gave up 0 bases and J gave up 8 bases, with 7 bases separating them. CDR3 in DNA: TGCAGTGCTAGAGATAACAGCGGCTACACCTTC. Translated: CSARDNSGYTF.

The chain carries TRBV19 and TRBJ1-6; TRBD1 aligns across 7 bases. V trimming: 7 bases; J trimming: 9 bases; junction bases outside the gene matches: 12. Per germline, CDR1 LNHDA and CDR2 SQIVND (reference sequence). CDR3 length: 15 amino acids. The CDR3 nucleotides are TGTGCCAGTATGCGGACAGGTATAGTCGGTTCACCCCTCCACTTT. Amino acids: CASMRTGIVGSPLHF.

This clone was counted a single time. The V call is TRBV7-9, the J call TRBJ2-3; TRBD1 agrees at 8 bases. V lost 5 bases to trimming and J lost 2 bases; unmatched junction nucleotides: 9. This CDR3 is 16 amino acids long. The germline CDR1 and CDR2 sequences are SEHNR and FQNEAQ (reference sequence). CDR3 sequence (DNA): TGTGCCAGCAGCGGATGGCAGACAGGGGTCACAGATACGCAGTATTTT. Amino acids: CASSGWQTGVTDTQYF.

This clone was seen more than once but under ten times. The J gene is TRBJ1-2, the V gene TRBV6-5; TRBD1 is a possible D gene (5 bases). Germline assignment: CDR1 MNHEY and CDR2 SVGAGI. Trimming removed 2 bases at V and 5 bases at J, with 12 bases between. The CDR3 length is 14 residues. The CDR3 region has the DNA TGTGCCAGCAGTTACGGGGCAGAAACTTATGGCTACACCTTC. Its translation is CASSYGAETYGYTF.

This clone was detected only a few times. The chain has TRBV7-2 and TRBJ2-3; 8 positions agree with TRBD2. The CDR3 runs 14 residues. The V segment lost 5 bases and the J segment 5 bases; nucleotides outside the gene matches: 6. CDR1 is SGHTA, CDR2 FQGNSA, per germline. In DNA form, the CDR3 reads TGTGCCAGCAGCAAGAACGGGGGGGGAGATACGCAGTATTTT. Translated: CASSKNGGGDTQYF.